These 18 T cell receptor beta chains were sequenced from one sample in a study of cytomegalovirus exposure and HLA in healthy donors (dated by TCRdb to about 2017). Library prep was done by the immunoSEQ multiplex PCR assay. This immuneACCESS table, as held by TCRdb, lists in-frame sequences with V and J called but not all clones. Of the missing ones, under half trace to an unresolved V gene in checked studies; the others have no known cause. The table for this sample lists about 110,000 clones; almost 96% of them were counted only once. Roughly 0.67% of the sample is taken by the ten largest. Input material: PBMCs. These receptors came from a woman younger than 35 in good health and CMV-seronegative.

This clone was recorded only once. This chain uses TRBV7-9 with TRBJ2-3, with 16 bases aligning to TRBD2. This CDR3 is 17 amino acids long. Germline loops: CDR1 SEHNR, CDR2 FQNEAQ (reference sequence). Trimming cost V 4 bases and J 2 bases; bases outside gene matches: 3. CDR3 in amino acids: CASSSGLAGGFTDTQYF. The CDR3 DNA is TGTGCCAGCAGCTCGGGACTAGCGGGGGGGTTCACAGATACGCAGTATTTT.

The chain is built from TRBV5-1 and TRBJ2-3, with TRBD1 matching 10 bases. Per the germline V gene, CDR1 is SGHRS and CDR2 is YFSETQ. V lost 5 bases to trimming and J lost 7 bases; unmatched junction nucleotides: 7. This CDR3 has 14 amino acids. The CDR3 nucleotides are TGCGCCAGCAGAACGACAGGGGGCCCATATACGCAGTATTTT. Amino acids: CASRTTGGPYTQYF. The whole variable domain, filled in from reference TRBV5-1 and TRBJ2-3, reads KAGVTQTPRYLIKTRGQQVTLSCSPISGHRSVSWYQQTPGQGLQFLFEYFSETQRNKGNFPGRFSGRQFSNSRSEMNVSTLELGDSALYLCASRTTGGPYTQYFGPGTRLTVL.

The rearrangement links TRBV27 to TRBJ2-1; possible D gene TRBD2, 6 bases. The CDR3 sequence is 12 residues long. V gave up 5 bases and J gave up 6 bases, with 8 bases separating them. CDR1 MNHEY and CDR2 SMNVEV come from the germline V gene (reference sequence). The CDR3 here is CASSHGSNEQFF. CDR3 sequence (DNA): TGTGCCAGCAGTCACGGGAGCAATGAGCAGTTCTTC.

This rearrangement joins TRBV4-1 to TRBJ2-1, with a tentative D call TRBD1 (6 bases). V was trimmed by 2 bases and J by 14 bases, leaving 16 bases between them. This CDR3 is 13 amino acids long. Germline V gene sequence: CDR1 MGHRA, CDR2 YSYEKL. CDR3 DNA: TGCGCCAGCAGCCAACCCCGTACCCCAGGGGAGTTCTTC. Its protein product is CASSQPRTPGEFF.

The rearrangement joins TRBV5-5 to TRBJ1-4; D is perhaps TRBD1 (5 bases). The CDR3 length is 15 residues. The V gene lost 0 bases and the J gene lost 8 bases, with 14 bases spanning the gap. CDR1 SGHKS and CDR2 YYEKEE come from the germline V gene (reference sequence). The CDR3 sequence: CASSLEGQGGEKLFF. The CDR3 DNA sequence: TGTGCCAGCAGCTTGGAGGGGCAGGGTGGAGAAAAACTGTTTTTT.

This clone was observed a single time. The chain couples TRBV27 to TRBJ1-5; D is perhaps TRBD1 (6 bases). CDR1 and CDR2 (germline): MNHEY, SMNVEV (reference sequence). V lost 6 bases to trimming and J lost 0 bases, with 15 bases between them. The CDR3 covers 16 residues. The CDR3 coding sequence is TGTGCCAGCAGGCTAAAACAGGGAAGTAGCAATCAGCCCCAGCATTTT. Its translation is CASRLKQGSSNQPQHF.

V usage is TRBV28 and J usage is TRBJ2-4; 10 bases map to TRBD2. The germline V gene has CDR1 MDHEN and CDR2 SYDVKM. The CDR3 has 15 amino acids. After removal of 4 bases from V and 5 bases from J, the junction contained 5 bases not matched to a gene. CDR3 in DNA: TGTGCCAGCAGTTCCGAAGCGGGGGGGGAAAACATTCAGTACTTC. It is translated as CASSSEAGGENIQYF.

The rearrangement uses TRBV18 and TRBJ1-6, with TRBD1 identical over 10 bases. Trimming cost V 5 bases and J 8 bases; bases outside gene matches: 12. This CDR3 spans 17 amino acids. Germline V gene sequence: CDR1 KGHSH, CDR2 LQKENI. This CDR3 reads CASSSLGRDRGHSPLHF. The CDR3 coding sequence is TGTGCCAGCTCATCCTTAGGCCGGGACAGGGGACATTCACCCCTCCACTTT.

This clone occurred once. DNA of the CDR3: TGTGCCAGCTCATACTCCTCAGGGGCGGTTAATGAAAAACTGTTTTTT. This gives the protein CASSYSSGAVNEKLFF. J is TRBJ1-4 and V is TRBV18; tentatively, D is TRBD1 (6 bases). Trimming shortened V by 5 bases and J by 4 bases, and 17 bases separated the two germline ends. Per germline, CDR1 KGHSH and CDR2 LQKENI. The CDR3 has 16 residues.

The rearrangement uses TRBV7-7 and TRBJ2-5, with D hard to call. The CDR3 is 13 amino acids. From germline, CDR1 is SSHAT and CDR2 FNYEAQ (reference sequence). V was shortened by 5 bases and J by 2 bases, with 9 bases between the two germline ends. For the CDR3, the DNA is TGTGCCAGCAGCACCCGGAGACAAGAGACCCAGTACTTC. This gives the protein CASSTRRQETQYF.

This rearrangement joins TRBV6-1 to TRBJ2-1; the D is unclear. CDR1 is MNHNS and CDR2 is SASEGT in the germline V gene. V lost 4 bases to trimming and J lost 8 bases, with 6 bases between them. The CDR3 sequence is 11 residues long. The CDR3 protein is CASSVGYEQFF. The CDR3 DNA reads TGTGCCAGCAGTGTGGGCTATGAGCAGTTCTTC.

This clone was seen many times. DNA for the CDR3: TGTGCCAGCCAAGACAGGGGACGAGACACCATATATTTT. Protein sequence: CASQDRGRDTIYF. J is TRBJ1-3 and V is TRBV6-1, with 8 bases that match TRBD1. V shed 8 bases, J shed 8 bases, and the junction held 8 bases outside the gene matches. CDR3 size: 13 residues. The V gene's germline CDR1 is MNHNS and CDR2 SASEGT.

CDR3 amino acids: CASSFRQSTDTQYF. CDR3 coding DNA: TGTGCCAGCAGCTTTCGTCAGTCCACAGATACGCAGTATTTT. This chain links TRBV12-1 with TRBJ2-3; the table's D call, TRBD1, has no DNA check behind it. TRBV12-1 is a documented pseudogene. This CDR3 has 14 residues.

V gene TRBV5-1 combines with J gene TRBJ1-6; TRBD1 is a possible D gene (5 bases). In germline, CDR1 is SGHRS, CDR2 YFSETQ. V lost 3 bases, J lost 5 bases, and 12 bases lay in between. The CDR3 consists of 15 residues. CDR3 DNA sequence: TGCGCCAGCAGCTCTGCAGGGTTCCATAATTCACCCCTCCACTTT. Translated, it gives CASSSAGFHNSPLHF.

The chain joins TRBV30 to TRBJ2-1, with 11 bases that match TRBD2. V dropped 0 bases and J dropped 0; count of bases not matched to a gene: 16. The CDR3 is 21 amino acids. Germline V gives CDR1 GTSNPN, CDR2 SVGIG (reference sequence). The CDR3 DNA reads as TGTGCCTGGAGTGTACGGGCGTGGCTAGCGGGGGGCTTAAGCTCCTACAATGAGCAGTTCTTC. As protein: CAWSVRAWLAGGLSSYNEQFF.

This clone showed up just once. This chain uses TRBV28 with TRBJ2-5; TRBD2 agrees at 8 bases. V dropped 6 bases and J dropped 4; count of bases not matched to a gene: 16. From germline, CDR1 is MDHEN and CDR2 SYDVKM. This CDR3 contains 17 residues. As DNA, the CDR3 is TGTGCCAGCAGATCACCAATTGCCAGGACTAGCCGAGAGACCCAGTACTTC. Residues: CASRSPIARTSRETQYF.

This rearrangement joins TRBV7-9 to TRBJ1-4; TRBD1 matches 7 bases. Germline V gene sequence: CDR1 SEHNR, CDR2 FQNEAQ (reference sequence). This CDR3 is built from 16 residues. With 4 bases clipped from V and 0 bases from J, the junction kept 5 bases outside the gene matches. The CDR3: CASSSTGTATNEKLFF. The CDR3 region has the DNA TGTGCCAGCAGCTCGACAGGGACAGCAACTAATGAAAAACTGTTTTTT.

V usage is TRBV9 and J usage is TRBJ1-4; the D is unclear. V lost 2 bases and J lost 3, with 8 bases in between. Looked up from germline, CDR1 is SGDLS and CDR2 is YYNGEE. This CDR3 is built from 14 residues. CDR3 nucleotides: TGTGCCAGCAGCGTGGGCCAGTCTAATGAAAAACTGTTTTTT. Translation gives CASSVGQSNEKLFF.